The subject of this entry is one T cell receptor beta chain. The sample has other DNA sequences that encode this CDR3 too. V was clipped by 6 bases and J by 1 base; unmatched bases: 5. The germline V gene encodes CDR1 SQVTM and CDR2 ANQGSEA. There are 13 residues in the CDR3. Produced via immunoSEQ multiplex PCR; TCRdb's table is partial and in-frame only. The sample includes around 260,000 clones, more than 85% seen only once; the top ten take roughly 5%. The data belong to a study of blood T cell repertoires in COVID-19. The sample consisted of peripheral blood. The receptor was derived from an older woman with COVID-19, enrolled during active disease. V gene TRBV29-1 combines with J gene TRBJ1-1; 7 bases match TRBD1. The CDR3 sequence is CSVGDRANTEAFF. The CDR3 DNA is TGCAGCGTGGGGGACAGAGCGAACACTGAAGCTTTCTTT.